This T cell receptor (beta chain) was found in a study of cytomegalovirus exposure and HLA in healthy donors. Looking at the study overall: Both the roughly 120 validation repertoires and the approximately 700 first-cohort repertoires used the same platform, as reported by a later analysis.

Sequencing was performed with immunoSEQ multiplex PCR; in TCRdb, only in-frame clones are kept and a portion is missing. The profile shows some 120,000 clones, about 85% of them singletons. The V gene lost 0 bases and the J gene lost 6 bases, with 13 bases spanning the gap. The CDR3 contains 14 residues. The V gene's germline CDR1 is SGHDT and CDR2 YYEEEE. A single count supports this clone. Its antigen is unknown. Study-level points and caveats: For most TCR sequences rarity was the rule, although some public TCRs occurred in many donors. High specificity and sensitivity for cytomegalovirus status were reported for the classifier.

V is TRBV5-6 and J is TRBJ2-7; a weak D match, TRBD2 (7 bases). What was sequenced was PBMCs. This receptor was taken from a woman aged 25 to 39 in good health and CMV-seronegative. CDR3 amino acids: CASSLGRGGSEQYF. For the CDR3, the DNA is TGTGCCAGCAGCTTGGGGAGGGGGGGCTCCGAGCAGTACTTC.